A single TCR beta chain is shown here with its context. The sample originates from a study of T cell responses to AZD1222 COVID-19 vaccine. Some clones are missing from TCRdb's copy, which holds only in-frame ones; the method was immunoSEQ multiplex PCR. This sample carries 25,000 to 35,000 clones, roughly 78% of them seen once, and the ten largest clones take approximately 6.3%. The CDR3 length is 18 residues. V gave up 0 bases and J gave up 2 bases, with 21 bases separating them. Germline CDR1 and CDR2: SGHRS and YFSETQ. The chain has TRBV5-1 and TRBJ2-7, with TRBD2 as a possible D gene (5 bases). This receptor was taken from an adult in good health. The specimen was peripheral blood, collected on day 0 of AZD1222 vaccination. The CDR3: CASSLGRPSGSGTYEQYF. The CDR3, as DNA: TGCGCCAGCAGCTTGGGCCGGCCAAGCGGTTCCGGGACCTACGAGCAGTACTTC.